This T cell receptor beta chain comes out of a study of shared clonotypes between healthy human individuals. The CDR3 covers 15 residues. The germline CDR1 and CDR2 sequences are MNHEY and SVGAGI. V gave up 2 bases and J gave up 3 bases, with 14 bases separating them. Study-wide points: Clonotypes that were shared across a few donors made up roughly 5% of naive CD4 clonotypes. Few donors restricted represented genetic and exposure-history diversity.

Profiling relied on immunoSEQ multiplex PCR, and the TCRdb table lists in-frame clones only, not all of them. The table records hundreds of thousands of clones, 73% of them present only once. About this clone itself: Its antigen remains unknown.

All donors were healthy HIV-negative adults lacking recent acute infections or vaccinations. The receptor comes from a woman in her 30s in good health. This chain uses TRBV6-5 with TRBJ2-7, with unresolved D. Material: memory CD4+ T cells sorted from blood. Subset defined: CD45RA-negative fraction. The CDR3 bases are TGTGCCAGCAGTTACAAAGGTTCGGAGAGCTACGAGCAGTACTTC. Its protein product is CASSYKGSESYEQYF.